Shown below are 26 T cell receptor beta chains from a single sample sequenced in a study of identical twins. Using its own MiXCR run on the 5' RACE reads, TCRdb lists one record per CDR3 protein. The profile covers 750,000 to 950,000 distinct CDR3 sequences, with 9% to 15% appearing a single time and roughly 1.5% taken by the ten largest. The data were also submitted as part of a second study, on yellow fever vaccine responses in identical twins.

Sequencing was carried out using PBMCs. These receptors were collected from a woman aged 18-29 years in good health.

The J gene is TRBJ1-6, the V gene TRBV25-1; D is uncertain. Germline V CDR1 and CDR2: MGHDK, SYGVNS. The CDR3 has 13 residues. Trimming took off 1 base at V and 9 bases at J, with 7 bases between the two ends. This CDR3 is CASSELGSSPLHF. The CDR3, as DNA: TGTGCCAGCAGTGAATTAGGAAGTTCACCCCTCCACTTT.

This clonotype was counted many times. The chain uses TRBV12-3 or TRBV12-4 and TRBJ1-1; 7 positions agree with TRBD1. The CDR3 consists of 14 residues. Unmatched junction bases numbered 2, after V lost 3 bases and J lost 1 base. CDR3 sequence: CASSLRGQNTEAFF. The CDR3 region has the DNA TGTGCCAGCAGTTTGAGGGGGCAGAACACTGAAGCTTTCTTT.

The rearrangement uses TRBV27 and TRBJ2-3, with D perhaps matching TRBD2 (5 bases). Trimming left V 3 bases short and J 5 bases short, with 9 bases between. From germline, CDR1 is MNHEY and CDR2 SMNVEV (reference sequence). The CDR3 runs 13 residues. The CDR3 region has the DNA TGTGCCAGCAGTTTCCGGGAAAGAGATACGCAGTATTTT. Protein: CASSFRERDTQYF.

This clonotype has just a few counts. The genes are TRBV3-1 and TRBJ2-2; 11 nucleotides match TRBD2. Germline V gives CDR1 LGHDT, CDR2 YNNKEL (reference sequence). This CDR3 comprises 21 residues. V lost 4 bases and J lost 0; bases outside the gene matches: 16. CDR3 bases: TGTGCCAGCAGCCCCCGTCAGATAGGGACTAGCGGATCCTCGAACACCGGGGAGCTGTTTTTT. Residues: CASSPRQIGTSGSSNTGELFF. Complete variable domain (other parts from reference TRBV3-1 and TRBJ2-2): DTAVSQTPKYLVTQMGNDKSIKCEQNLGHDTMYWYKQDSKKFLKIMFSYNNKELIINETVPNRFSPKSPDKAHLNLHINSLELGDSAVYFCASSPRQIGTSGSSNTGELFFGEGSRLTVL.

This clonotype was counted many times. V usage is TRBV3-1 and J usage is TRBJ2-4; either TRBD1 or TRBD2 may supply D (6 bases each). Germline lookup yields CDR1 LGHDT and CDR2 YNNKEL (reference sequence). The germline V and J ends were trimmed by 4 bases and 3 bases, with 22 bases remaining between them. The CDR3 length is 18 residues. The CDR3 region is CASSRRDMGPSGKNIQYF. The CDR3 bases are TGTGCCAGCAGCCGGCGGGACATGGGCCCTTCGGGCAAAAACATTCAGTACTTC.

The CDR3 loop is CASSERRRFQDTEAFF. The CDR3 DNA sequence: TGTGCCAGCAGTGAAAGACGGAGGTTTCAGGACACTGAAGCTTTCTTT. The V gene is TRBV6-1, the J gene TRBJ1-1; unclear D gene. V dropped 2 bases and J dropped 3 bases, with 16 bases sitting between them. The CDR3 is made up of 16 amino acids. The germline V gene has CDR1 MNHNS and CDR2 SASEGT.

CDR3 DNA: TGCAGTGCTAGAAGTTCTAGCGGTACGACCGAGCAGTACTTC. It codes for CSARSSSGTTEQYF. V is TRBV20-1 and J is TRBJ2-7, with 7 bases lining up with TRBD2. Trimming cost V 2 bases and J 6 bases; bases outside gene matches: 10. Germline V gene data show CDR1 as DFQATT and CDR2 as SNEGSKA (reference sequence). The CDR3 has 14 amino acids.

This clonotype was detected a few times. The chain is built from TRBV4-2 and TRBJ1-2; 10 nucleotides line up with TRBD1. The trim removed 2 bases at V and 8 bases at J, leaving 5 bases unmatched. Looked up from germline, CDR1 is LGHNA and CDR2 is YNFKEQ. This CDR3 is 14 amino acids long. CDR3 sequence (DNA): TGTGCCAGCAGCCAAAAGACAGGGGGCATGGGCTACACCTTC. It yields the protein CASSQKTGGMGYTF.

CDR3 protein: CAIGPGSEETQYF. The DNA of the CDR3 is TGTGCCATCGGACCCGGGTCTGAAGAGACCCAGTACTTC. The chain uses TRBV10-3 and TRBJ2-5; no definite D call. CDR3 length: 13 amino acids. CDR1 is ENHRY and CDR2 is SYGVKD in the germline V gene. Trimming pared 8 bases from V and 3 bases from J, leaving 13 bases between.

The gene calls are TRBV12-3 or TRBV12-4 and TRBJ1-5; weak D call: TRBD1 (5 bases). The CDR3 has 15 amino acids. Trimming removed 5 bases from V and 2 bases from J, with 13 bases in between. CDR3 nucleotides: TGTGCCAGCAGTGTAGGCAGGGACCGCAATCAGCCCCAGCATTTT. This sequence encodes CASSVGRDRNQPQHF.

This rearrangement joins TRBV7-3 to TRBJ2-1; 9 bases are shared with TRBD2. CDR1 and CDR2 (germline): SGHTA, FQGTGA. The CDR3 extends over 16 amino acids. V shed 5 bases and J 7 bases; nucleotides not matched to a gene: 12. The CDR3 loop is CASSGDTSGYRNEQFF. The CDR3, as DNA: TGTGCCAGCAGCGGCGACACTAGCGGGTATCGTAATGAGCAGTTCTTC.

This clonotype appeared many times. This chain links TRBV5-1 with TRBJ2-3; 12 bases fit TRBD2. The trim removed 4 bases at V and 2 bases at J, leaving 14 bases unmatched. CDR3 size: 19 residues. Germline assignment: CDR1 SGHRS and CDR2 YFSETQ. CDR3 region: CASSPLRTSGGPHTDTQYF. CDR3 bases: TGCGCCAGCAGCCCCCTCCGAACTAGCGGGGGGCCACACACAGATACGCAGTATTTT.

This clonotype has just a few counts. The genes are TRBV6-1 and TRBJ2-7; D might be TRBD1 (5 bases). The germline V gene encodes CDR1 MNHNS and CDR2 SASEGT. The CDR3 sequence is 15 residues long. V was cut by 3 bases and J by 0 bases, with 12 bases left in between. The CDR3: CASSDAGLSSYEQYV. CDR3 DNA: TGTGCCAGCAGTGATGCAGGGCTAAGCTCCTACGAGCAGTACGTC.

Only a few counts were recorded for this clonotype. V is TRBV5-1 and J is TRBJ2-7; D uncertain. V was cut by 2 bases and J by 3 bases, with 9 bases left in between. This CDR3 spans 13 amino acids. Germline V lookup: CDR1 SGHRS, CDR2 YFSETQ. CDR3: CASSLGPGYEQYV. CDR3 sequence (DNA): TGCGCCAGCAGCTTAGGACCAGGCTACGAGCAGTACGTC.

This clonotype was recorded a few times. This chain uses TRBV6-5 with TRBJ1-2; D is uncertain. Looked up from germline, CDR1 is MNHEY and CDR2 is SVGAGI. This CDR3 is built from 15 residues. Trimming removed 0 bases at V and 1 base at J, with 9 bases between. The CDR3 nucleotides are TGTGCCAGCAGTTACTCTGGAGCCGATAACTATGGCTACACCTTC. It is translated as CASSYSGADNYGYTF.

This chain links TRBV29-1 with TRBJ2-7; D is ambiguous. The V gene lost 6 bases and the J gene lost 3 bases, with 24 bases spanning the gap. The CDR3 runs 16 residues. The germline V gene has CDR1 SQVTM and CDR2 ANQGSEA. Here the CDR3 DNA reads TGCAGCGTGGCCCCCGAGACCCAGATGGGCCTCTACGAGCAGTACTTC. Its translation: CSVAPETQMGLYEQYF.

This clonotype was counted a few times. The chain joins TRBV24-1 to TRBJ2-1; 12 bases are shared with TRBD1. The CDR3 runs to 17 residues. J gave up 6 bases and V 4 bases, and 9 bases lay outside the gene matches. Germline V CDR1 and CDR2: KGHDR, SFDVKD. CDR3 DNA sequence: TGTGCCACCAGTGAGGGGGGGACAGGGGGCAGGGGCAATGAGCAGTTCTTC. As protein: CATSEGGTGGRGNEQFF.

This clonotype showed up many times. A read error may account for a junction end that differs from germline. The chain recombines TRBV5-1 with TRBJ1-1, with D perhaps matching TRBD1 (6 bases). This CDR3 has 13 amino acids. Germline V lookup: CDR1 SGHRS, CDR2 YFSETQ. Written as DNA, the CDR3 is TGCGCCAGTTCGCAGGGGAGGAACGCTGAAGCTTTCTTT. As protein: CASSQGRNAEAFF.

This clonotype has a handful of counts. V and J are TRBV5-1 and TRBJ1-6; 8 nucleotides line up with TRBD1. CDR3 length: 16 residues. In germline, CDR1 is SGHRS, CDR2 YFSETQ. J gave up 9 bases and V 0 bases, and 8 bases lay outside the gene matches. The CDR3 DNA reads TGCGCCAGCAGCTTGGGTGGTCAGGGGGCGAGTTCACCCCTCCACTTT. Amino acids: CASSLGGQGASSPLHF.

This clonotype came up many times. The chain recombines TRBV29-1 with TRBJ1-2; D is perhaps TRBD1 (5 bases). The germline V gene has CDR1 SQVTM and CDR2 ANQGSEA. This CDR3 is built from 12 residues. V dropped 4 bases and J dropped 3 bases, with 9 bases sitting between them. Here the CDR3 reads CSVVRGDYGYTF. In nucleotides, the CDR3 is TGCAGCGTTGTTAGGGGCGACTATGGCTACACCTTC.

This clonotype was observed at least ten times. The rearrangement uses TRBV12-3 or TRBV12-4 and TRBJ1-2, with 7 positions matching TRBD1. With 7 bases clipped from V and 4 bases from J, the junction kept 9 bases outside the gene matches. The CDR3 consists of 14 residues. The DNA of the CDR3 is TGTGCCAGCACCAATGGAGGGGGCGGCTATGGCTACACCTTC. Protein product: CASTNGGGGYGYTF.

This clonotype was seen many times. The chain is built from TRBV12-3 or TRBV12-4 and TRBJ1-5; tentative D call: TRBD1 (6 bases). This CDR3 has 12 amino acids. V was cut by 5 bases and J by 9 bases, with 11 bases left in between. The CDR3 loop is CASSIDRWPQHF. The CDR3 DNA follows: TGTGCCAGCAGTATAGACAGGTGGCCCCAGCATTTT.

The chain uses TRBV7-9 and TRBJ2-5; possibly TRBD1 or TRBD2 for D (5 bases each). The CDR3 runs 12 residues. In germline, CDR1 is SEHNR, CDR2 FQNEAQ (reference sequence). V lost 6 bases and J lost 5, with 10 bases in between. The CDR3 sequence is CASRIGAETQYF. The DNA for the CDR3 is TGTGCCAGCAGAATCGGGGCGGAGACCCAGTACTTC.

In this sample, this clonotype turned up a few times. The chain carries TRBV11-2 and TRBJ1-1, with a tentative D call TRBD1 (5 bases). This CDR3 comprises 13 residues. Germline CDR1 and CDR2: SGHAT and FQNNGV. Trimming cost V 8 bases and J 1 base, with 11 bases left between them. The CDR3, as DNA: TGTGCCAGCCTCCTAGGGGAGAACACTGAAGCTTTCTTT. Translating gives CASLLGENTEAFF. The complete variable domain, with remaining parts taken from reference TRBV11-2 and TRBJ1-1, reads EAGVAQSPRYKIIEKRQSVAFWCNPISGHATLYWYQQILGQGPKLLIQFQNNGVVDDSQLPKDRFSAERLKGVDSTLKIQPAKLEDSAVYLCASLLGENTEAFFGQGTRLTVV.

This clonotype came up a few times. The gene calls are TRBV20-1 and TRBJ1-1; D is perhaps TRBD1 (5 bases). CDR3 length: 13 amino acids. Germline loops: CDR1 DFQATT, CDR2 SNEGSKA (reference sequence). The ends were cut back, 3 bases at V and 2 bases at J, with 10 bases in the middle. CDR3 sequence reads: CSARTTGNTEAFF. CDR3 coding DNA: TGCAGTGCTAGGACTACAGGTAACACTGAAGCTTTCTTT.

This clonotype was counted a few times. The J gene is TRBJ2-7, the V gene TRBV29-1; weak D call: TRBD1 (7 bases). CDR1 is SQVTM, CDR2 ANQGSEA, per germline. This CDR3 has 14 amino acids. Trimming removed 7 bases from V and 3 bases from J, with 19 bases in between. The CDR3 loop is CSGRGDSFYYEQYF. DNA of the CDR3: TGCAGCGGCCGCGGGGACAGTTTCTACTACGAGCAGTACTTC.